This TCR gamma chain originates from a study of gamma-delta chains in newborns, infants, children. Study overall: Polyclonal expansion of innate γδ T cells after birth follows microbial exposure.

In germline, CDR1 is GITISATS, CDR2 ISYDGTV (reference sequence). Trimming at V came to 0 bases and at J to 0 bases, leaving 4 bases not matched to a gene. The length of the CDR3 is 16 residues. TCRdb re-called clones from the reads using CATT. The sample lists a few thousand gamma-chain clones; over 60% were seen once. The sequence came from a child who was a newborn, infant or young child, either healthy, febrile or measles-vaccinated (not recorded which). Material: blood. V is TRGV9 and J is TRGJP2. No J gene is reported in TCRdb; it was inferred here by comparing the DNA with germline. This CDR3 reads CALWEVEDSSDWIKTF. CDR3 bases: TGTGCCTTGTGGGAGGTGGAGGATAGTAGTGATTGGATCAAGACGTTT.